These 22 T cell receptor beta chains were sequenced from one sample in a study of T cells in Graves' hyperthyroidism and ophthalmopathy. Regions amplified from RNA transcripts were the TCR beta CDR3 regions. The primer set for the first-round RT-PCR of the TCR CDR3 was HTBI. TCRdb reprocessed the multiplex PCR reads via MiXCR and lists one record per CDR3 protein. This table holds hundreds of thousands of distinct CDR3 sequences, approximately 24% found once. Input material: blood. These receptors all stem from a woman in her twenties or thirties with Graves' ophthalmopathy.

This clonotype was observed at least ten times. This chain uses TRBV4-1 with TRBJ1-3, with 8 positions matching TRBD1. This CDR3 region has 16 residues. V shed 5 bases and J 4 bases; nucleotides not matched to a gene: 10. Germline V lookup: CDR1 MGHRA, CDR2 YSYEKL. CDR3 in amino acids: CASSTLGRGLGNTIYF. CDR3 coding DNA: TGCGCCAGCAGCACGCTTGGCAGGGGGCTCGGAAACACCATATATTTT.

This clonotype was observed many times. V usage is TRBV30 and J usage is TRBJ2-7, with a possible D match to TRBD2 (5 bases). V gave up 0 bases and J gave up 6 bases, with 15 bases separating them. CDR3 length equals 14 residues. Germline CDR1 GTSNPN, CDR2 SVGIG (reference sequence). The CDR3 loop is CAWSVGVTLGEQYF. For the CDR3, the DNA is TGTGCCTGGAGTGTCGGGGTCACTCTGGGCGAGCAGTACTTC.

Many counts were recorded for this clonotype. CDR3 DNA sequence: TGTGCCAGCAGCTTAGCGATCCCCGAGGCAGCTTTCTTT. It translates to CASSLAIPEAAFF. The chain combines TRBV7-2 with TRBJ1-1; D is unresolved. This CDR3 comprises 13 residues. The V gene's germline CDR1 is SGHTA and CDR2 FQGNSA. V was pared by 0 bases and J by 10 bases, with 12 bases between.

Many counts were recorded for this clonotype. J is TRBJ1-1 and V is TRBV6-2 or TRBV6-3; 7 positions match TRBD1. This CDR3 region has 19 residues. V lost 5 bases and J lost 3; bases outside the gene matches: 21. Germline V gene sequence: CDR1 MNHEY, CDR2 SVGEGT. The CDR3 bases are TGTGCCAGCAGTCCTCCCCTGGGGACAGCTCTGTACTTGGACACTGAAGCTTTCTTT. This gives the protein CASSPPLGTALYLDTEAFF.

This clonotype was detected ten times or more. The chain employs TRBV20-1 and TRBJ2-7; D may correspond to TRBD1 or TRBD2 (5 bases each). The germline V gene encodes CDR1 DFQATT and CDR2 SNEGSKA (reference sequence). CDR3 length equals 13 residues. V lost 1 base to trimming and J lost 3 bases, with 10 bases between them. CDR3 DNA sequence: TGCAGTGCTAGAGGGGGGTTTGGCTACGAGCAGTACTTC. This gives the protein CSARGGFGYEQYF.

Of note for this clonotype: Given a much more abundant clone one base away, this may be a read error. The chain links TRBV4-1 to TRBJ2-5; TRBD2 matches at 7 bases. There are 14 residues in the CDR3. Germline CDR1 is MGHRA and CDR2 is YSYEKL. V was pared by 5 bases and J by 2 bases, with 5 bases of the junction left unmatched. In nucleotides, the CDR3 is TGCGCCAGCAGCACGCTAGCGGTGCAAGAGACCCAGTACTTC. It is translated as CASSTLAVQETQYF.

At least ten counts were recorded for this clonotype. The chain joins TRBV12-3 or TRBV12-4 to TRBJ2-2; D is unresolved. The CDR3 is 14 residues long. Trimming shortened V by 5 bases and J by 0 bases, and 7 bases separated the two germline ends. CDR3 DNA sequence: TGTGCCAGCAGTCCCGATGCGAACACCGGGGAGCTGTTTTTT. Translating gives CASSPDANTGELFF.

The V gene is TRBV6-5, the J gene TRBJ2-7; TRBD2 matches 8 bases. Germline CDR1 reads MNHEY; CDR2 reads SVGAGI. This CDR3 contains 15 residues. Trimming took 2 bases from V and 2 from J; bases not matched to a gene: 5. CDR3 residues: CASSYPGLETYEQYF. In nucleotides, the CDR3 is TGTGCCAGCAGTTACCCGGGACTAGAGACCTACGAGCAGTACTTC.

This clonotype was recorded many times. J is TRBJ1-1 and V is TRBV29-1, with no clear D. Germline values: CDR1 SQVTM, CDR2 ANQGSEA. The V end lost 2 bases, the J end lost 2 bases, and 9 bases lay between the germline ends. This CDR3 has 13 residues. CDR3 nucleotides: TGCAGCGTTGAATCCGGTCCAAACACTGAAGCTTTCTTT. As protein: CSVESGPNTEAFF.

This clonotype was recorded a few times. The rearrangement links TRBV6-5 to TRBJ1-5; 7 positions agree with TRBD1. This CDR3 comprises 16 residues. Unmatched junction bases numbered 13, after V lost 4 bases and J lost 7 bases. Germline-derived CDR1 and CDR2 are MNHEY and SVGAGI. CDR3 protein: CASSSRTGSLQQPQHF. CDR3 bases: TGTGCCAGCAGTTCCCGGACAGGATCCCTCCAACAGCCCCAGCATTTT.

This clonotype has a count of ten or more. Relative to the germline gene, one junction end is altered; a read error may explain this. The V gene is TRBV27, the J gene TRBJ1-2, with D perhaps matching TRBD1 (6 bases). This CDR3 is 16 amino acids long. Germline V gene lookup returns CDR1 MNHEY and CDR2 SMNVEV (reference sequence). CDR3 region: CASSRLSTQGSYGHTF. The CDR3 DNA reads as TGTGCCAGCAGTCGCCTTTCCACACAGGGCTCCTATGGCCACACCTTC.

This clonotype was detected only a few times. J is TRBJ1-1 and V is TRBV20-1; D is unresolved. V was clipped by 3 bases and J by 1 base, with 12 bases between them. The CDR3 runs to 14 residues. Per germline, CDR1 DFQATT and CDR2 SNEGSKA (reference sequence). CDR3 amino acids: CSASSDLTNTEAFF. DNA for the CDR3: TGCAGTGCTAGTTCTGATCTAACGAACACTGAAGCTTTCTTT.

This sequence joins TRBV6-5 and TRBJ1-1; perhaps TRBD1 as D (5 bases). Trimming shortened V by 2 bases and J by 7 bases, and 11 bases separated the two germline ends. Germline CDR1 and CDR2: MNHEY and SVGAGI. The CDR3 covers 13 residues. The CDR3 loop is CASSYKRTGEAFF. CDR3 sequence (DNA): TGTGCCAGCAGTTACAAACGAACAGGTGAAGCTTTCTTT.

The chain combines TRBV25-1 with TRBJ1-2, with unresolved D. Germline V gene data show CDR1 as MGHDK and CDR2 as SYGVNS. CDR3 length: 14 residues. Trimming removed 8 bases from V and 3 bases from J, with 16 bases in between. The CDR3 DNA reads TGTGCCAGCCCGACGGGCACCGAGGACTATGGCTACACCTTC. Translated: CASPTGTEDYGYTF.

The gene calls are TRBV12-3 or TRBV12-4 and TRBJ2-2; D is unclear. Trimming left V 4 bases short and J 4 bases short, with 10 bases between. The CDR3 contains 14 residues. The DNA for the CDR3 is TGTGCCAGCAGTTCTTCTACGTTCACCGGGGAGCTGTTTTTT. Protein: CASSSSTFTGELFF.

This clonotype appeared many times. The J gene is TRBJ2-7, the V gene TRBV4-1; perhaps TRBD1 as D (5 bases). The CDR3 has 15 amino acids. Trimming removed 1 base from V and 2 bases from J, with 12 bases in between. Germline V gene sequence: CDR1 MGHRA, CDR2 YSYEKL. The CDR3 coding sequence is TGCGCCAGCAGCCAAGGGCAGGGTTACGCCTACGAGCAGTACTTC. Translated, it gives CASSQGQGYAYEQYF.

The CDR3 coding sequence is TGCAGTGCTAGAGAATTACAGGGAATCAATCAGCCCCAGCATTTT. The encoded protein is CSARELQGINQPQHF. The V call is TRBV20-1, the J call TRBJ1-5; the D gene is possibly TRBD1 (6 bases). The V end lost 0 bases, the J end lost 3 bases, and 12 bases lay between the germline ends. Germline CDR1 DFQATT, CDR2 SNEGSKA (reference sequence). The length of the CDR3 is 15 residues.

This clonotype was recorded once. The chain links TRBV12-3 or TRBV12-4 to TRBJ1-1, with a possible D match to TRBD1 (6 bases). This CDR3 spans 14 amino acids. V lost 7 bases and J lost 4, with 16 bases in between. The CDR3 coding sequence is TGTGCCAGCAAGATGACAGGCGCCTTCACTGAAGCTTTCTTT. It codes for CASKMTGAFTEAFF.

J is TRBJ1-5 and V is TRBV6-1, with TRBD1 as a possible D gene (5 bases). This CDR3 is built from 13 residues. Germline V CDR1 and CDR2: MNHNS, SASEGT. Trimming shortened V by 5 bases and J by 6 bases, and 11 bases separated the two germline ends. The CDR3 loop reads CASSQVGPQPQHF. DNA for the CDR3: TGTGCCAGCAGTCAAGTGGGACCTCAGCCCCAGCATTTT.

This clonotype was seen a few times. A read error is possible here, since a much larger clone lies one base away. The CDR3 coding sequence is TGTGCCAGCGGTTACTTTGTACACGGCGACAGGGCCTCTGGGGCCAACGTCCTGACTTTC. Residues: CASGYFVHGDRASGANVLTF. The V call is TRBV6-2 or TRBV6-3, the J call TRBJ2-6; 7 bases fit TRBD1. The CDR3 totals 20 residues. CDR1 is MNHEY, CDR2 SVGEGT, per germline.

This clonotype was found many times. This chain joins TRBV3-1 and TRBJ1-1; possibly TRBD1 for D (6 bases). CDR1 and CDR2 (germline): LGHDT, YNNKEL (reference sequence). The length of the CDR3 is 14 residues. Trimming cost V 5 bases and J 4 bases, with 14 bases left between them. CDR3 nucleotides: TGTGCCAGCAGCACGCCGGCCAGGGGCACTGAAGCTTTCTTT. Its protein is CASSTPARGTEAFF.

CDR3 residues: CAWSVLGQGHSEQYF. CDR3 nucleotides: TGTGCCTGGAGTGTACTGGGACAGGGCCATTCCGAGCAGTACTTC. The gene calls are TRBV30 and TRBJ2-7; 9 bases line up with TRBD1. Germline CDR1 GTSNPN, CDR2 SVGIG (reference sequence). J gave up 6 bases and V 0 bases, and 9 bases lay outside the gene matches. The CDR3 runs 15 residues.